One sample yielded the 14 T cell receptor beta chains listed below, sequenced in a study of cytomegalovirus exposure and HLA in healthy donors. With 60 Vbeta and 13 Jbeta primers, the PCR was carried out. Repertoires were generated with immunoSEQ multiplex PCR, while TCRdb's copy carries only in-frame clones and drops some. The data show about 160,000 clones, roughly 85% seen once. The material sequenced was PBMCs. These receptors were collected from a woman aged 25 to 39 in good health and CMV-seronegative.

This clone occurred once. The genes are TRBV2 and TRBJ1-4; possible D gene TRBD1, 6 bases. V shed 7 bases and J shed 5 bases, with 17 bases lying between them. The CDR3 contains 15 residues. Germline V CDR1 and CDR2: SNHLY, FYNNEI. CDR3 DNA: TGTGCCAGCAACCCCGCGGGGGCCGCCAATGAAAAACTGTTTTTT. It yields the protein CASNPAGAANEKLFF.

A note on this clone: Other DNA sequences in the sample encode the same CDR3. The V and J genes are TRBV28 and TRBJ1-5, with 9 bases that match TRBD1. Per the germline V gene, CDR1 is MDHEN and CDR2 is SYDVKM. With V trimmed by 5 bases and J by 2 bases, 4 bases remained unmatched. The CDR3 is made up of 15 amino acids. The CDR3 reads CASSPRTGGNQPQHF. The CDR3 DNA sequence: TGTGCCAGCAGTCCCCGGACAGGGGGCAATCAGCCCCAGCATTTT.

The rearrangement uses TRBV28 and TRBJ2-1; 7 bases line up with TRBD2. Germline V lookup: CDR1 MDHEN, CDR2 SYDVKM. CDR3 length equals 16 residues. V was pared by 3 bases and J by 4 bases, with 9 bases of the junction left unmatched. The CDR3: CASSFPLAGRYNEQFF. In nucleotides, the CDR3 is TGTGCCAGCAGTTTCCCCTTAGCGGGCCGATACAATGAGCAGTTCTTC.

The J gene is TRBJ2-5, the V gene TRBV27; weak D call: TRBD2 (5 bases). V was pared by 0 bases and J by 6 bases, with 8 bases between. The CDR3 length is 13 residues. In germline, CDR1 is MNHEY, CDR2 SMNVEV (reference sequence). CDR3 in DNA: TGTGCCAGCAGTTTATCGGGAGTGAAGACCCAGTACTTC. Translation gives CASSLSGVKTQYF.

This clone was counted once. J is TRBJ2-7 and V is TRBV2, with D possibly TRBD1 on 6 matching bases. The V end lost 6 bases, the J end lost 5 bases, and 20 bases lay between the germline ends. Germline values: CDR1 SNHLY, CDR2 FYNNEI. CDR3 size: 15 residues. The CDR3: CASRKQGKSTHEQYF. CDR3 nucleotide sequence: TGTGCCAGCAGGAAACAGGGCAAAAGCACCCACGAGCAGTACTTC.

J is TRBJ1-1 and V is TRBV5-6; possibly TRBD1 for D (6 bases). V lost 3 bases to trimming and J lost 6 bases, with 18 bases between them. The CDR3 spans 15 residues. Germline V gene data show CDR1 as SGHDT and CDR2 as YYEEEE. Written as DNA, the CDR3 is TGTGCCAGCAGCTCCACTGGGGGGGGCAATGCTGAAGCTTTCTTT. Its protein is CASSSTGGGNAEAFF.

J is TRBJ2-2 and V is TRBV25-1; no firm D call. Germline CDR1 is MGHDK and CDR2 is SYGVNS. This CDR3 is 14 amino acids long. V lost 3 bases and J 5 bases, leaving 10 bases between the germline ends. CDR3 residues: CASSDYSWTGELFF. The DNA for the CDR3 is TGTGCCAGCAGTGATTATAGTTGGACCGGGGAGCTGTTTTTT.

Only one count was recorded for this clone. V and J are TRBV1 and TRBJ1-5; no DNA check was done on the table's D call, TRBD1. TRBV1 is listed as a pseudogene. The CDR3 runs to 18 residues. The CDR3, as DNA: TGCACCAGCAGCCAAGAAGGGGGGGTGGACAGGGCATGTCAGCCCCAGCATTTT. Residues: CTSSQEGGVDRACQPQHF.

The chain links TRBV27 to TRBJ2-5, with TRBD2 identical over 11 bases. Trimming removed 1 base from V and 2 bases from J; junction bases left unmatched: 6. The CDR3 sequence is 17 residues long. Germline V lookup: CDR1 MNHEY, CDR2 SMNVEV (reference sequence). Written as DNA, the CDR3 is TGTGCCAGCAGTTTATGGGCTAGCGGGGGGCCTCAAGAGACCCAGTACTTC. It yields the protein CASSLWASGGPQETQYF.

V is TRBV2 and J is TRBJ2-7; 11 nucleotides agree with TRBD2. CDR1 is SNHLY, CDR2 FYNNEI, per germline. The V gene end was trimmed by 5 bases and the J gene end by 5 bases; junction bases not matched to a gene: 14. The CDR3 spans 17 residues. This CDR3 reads CASSPAQTSGRTHEQYF. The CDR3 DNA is TGTGCCAGCAGTCCCGCCCAAACTAGCGGGAGAACGCACGAGCAGTACTTC.

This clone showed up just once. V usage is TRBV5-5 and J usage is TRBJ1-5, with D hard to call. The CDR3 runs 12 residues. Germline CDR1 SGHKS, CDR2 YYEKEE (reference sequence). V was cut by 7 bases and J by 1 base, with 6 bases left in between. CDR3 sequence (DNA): TGTGCCAGCGGGGAGAGCAATCAGCCCCAGCATTTT. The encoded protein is CASGESNQPQHF.

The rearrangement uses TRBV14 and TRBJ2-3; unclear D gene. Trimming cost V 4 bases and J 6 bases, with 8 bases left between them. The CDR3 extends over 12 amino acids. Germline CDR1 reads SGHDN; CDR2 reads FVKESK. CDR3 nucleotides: TGTGCCAGCAGCCCCCGGTGGGATACGCAGTATTTT. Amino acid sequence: CASSPRWDTQYF. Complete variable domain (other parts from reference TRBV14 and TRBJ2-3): EAGVTQFPSHSVIEKGQTVTLRCDPISGHDNLYWYRRVMGKEIKFLLHFVKESKQDESGMPNNRFLAERTGGTYSTLKVQPAELEDSGVYFCASSPRWDTQYFGPGTRLTVL.

CDR3 loop: CASRGAGDEKLFF. The CDR3, as DNA: TGTGCCAGCAGGGGGGCAGGGGATGAAAAACTGTTTTTT. V and J are TRBV28 and TRBJ1-4; possibly TRBD1 for D (6 bases). The CDR3 runs to 13 residues. Trimming cost V 6 bases and J 6 bases, with 11 bases left between them. The germline V gene encodes CDR1 MDHEN and CDR2 SYDVKM. The full variable domain, completed using reference TRBV28 and TRBJ1-4, is DVKVTQSSRYLVKRTGEKVFLECVQDMDHENMFWYRQDPGLGLRLIYFSYDVKMKEKGDIPEGYSVSREKKERFSLILESASTNQTSMYLCASRGAGDEKLFFGSGTQLSVL.

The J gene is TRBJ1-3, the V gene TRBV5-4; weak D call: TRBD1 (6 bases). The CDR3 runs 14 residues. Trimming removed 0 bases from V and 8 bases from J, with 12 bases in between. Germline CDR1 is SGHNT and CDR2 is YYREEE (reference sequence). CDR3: CASSLAGVQDTIYF. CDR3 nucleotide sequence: TGTGCCAGCAGCTTGGCAGGGGTTCAAGACACCATATATTTT.